This TCR beta chain was observed in a study of blood T cell repertoires in COVID-19. Across the study: The study drew acute and convalescent COVID-19 samples from the United States, Italy and Spain.

Participants reported their clinical history, and cohort assignment relied on those reports. Symptom resolution, clearance, or two negative PCRs marked donors in Cohort 3 as recovered. CDR1 is SGHVS, CDR2 FQNEAQ, per germline. Trimming removed 4 bases from V and 5 bases from J, with 20 bases in between. The CDR3 length is 16 residues. Study processing details: Reference gene primers were amplified, and this amplification served to estimate nucleated cell counts. The repertoire was sequenced with immunoSEQ multiplex PCR; TCRdb's copy has only in-frame clones and lacks some. V, J and clone size reflect that table, while D and trimming were determined from the DNA. The sample holds hundreds of thousands of clones, around 91% seen once.

This chain uses TRBV7-8 with TRBJ1-2; D is possibly TRBD1 (6 bases). The receptor's source is a young man who had recovered from COVID-19. Sample: PBMCs or T cells enriched from blood (not recorded which). The CDR3 protein is CASSSKGGAKGYGYTF. CDR3 in DNA: TGTGCCAGCAGCTCGAAAGGGGGTGCTAAAGGGTATGGCTACACCTTC. Filled out from reference TRBV7-8 and TRBJ1-2, the complete variable domain reads GAGVSQSPRYKVAKRGQDVALRCDPISGHVSLFWYQQALGQGPEFLTYFQNEAQLDKSGLPSDRFFAERPEGSVSTLKIQRTQQEDSAVYLCASSSKGGAKGYGYTFGSGTRLTVV.